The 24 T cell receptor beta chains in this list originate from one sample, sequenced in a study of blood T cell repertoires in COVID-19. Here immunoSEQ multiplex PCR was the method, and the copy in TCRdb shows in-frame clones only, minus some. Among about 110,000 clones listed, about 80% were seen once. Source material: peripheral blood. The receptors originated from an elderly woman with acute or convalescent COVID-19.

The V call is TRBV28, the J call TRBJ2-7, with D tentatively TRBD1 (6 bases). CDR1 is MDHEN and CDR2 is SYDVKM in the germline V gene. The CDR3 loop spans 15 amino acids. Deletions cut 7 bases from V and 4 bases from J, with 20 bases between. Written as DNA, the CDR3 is TGTGCCAGCACTGTATTGGGGGCGCGCCGGTACGAGCAGTACTTC. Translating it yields CASTVLGARRYEQYF.

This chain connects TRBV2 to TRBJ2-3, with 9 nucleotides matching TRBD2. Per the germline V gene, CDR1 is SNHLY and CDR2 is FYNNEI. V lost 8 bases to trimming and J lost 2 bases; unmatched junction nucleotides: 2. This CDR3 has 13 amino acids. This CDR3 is CASAGGATDTQYF. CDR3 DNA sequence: TGTGCCAGCGCGGGAGGGGCCACAGATACGCAGTATTTT. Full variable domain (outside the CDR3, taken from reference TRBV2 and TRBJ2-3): EPEVTQTPSHQVTQMGQEVILRCVPISNHLYFYWYRQILGQKVEFLVSFYNNEISEKSEIFDDQFSVERPDGSNFTLKIRSTKLEDSAMYFCASAGGATDTQYFGPGTRLTVL.

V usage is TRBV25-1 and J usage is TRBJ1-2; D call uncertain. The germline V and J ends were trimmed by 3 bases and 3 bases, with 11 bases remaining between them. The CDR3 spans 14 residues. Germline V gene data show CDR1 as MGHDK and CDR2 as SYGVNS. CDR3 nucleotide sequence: TGTGCCAGCAGTGAGCTAGCCGGGGACTATGGCTACACCTTC. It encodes CASSELAGDYGYTF.

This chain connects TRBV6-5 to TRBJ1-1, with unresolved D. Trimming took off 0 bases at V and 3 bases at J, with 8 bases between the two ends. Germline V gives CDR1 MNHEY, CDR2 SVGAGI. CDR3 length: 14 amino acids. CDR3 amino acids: CASSYSWGDTEAFF. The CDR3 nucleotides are TGTGCCAGCAGTTACTCTTGGGGAGACACTGAAGCTTTCTTT.

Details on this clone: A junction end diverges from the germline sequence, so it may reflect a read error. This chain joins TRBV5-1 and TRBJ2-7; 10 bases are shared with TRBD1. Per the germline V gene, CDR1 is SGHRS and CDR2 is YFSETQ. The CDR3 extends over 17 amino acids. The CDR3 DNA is TGCGCCAGCAGCTTGCCCGTGGAGACAGGGGGCTCCCACGAGCAGTACTTC. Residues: CASSLPVETGGSHEQYF.

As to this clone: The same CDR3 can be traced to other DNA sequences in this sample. CDR3 nucleotide sequence: TGTGCCAGCAGCCAAGGGGGACAGAACACCGGGGAGCTGTTTTTT. Translation: CASSQGGQNTGELFF. The chain uses TRBV4-2 and TRBJ2-2, with D perhaps TRBD1 (6 bases). Germline CDR1 and CDR2: LGHNA and YNFKEQ. The V end was cut by 1 base, the J end by 1 base, with 7 bases between. The CDR3 has 15 amino acids.

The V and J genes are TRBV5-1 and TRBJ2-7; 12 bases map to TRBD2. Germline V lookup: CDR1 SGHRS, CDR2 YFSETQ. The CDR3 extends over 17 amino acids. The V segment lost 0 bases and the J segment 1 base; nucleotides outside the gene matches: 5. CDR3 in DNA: TGCGCCAGCAGCTTGGTGCCTAGCGGGGGGGCTTCCTACGAGCAGTACTTC. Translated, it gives CASSLVPSGGASYEQYF.

This CDR3 reads CASSLGLNNEQFF. CDR3 DNA sequence: TGTGCCAGCAGCTTGGGTCTTAACAATGAGCAGTTCTTC. The chain recombines TRBV5-4 with TRBJ2-1; D gene unclear. Germline CDR1 reads SGHNT; CDR2 reads YYREEE (reference sequence). Trimming cost V 0 bases and J 5 bases, with 6 bases left between them. The CDR3 has 13 amino acids.

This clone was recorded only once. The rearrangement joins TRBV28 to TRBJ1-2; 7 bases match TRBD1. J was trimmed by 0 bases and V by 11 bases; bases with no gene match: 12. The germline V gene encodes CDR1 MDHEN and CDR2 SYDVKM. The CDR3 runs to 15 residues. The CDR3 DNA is TGTGCCTCTATCATAGGGGACAGTTCTAACTATGGCTACACCTTC. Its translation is CASIIGDSSNYGYTF.

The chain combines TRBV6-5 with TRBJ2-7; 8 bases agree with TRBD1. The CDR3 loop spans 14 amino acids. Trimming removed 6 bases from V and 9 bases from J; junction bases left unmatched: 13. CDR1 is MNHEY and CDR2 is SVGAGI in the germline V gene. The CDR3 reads CASSLQRQGPGQYF. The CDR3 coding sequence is TGTGCCAGCAGCCTGCAGAGACAGGGGCCGGGGCAGTACTTC.

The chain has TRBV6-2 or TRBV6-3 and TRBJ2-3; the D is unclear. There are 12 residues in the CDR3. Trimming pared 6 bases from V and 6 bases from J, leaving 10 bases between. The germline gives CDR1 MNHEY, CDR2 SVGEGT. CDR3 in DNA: TGTGCCAGCAGCGACAAACGGGATACGCAGTATTTT. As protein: CASSDKRDTQYF.

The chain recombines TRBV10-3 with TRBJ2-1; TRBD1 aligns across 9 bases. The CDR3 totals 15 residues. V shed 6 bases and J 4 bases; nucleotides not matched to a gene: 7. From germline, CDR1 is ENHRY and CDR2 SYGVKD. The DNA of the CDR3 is TGTGCCATCAGGGAAGGACAGGGGCCTTACAATGAGCAGTTCTTC. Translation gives CAIREGQGPYNEQFF.

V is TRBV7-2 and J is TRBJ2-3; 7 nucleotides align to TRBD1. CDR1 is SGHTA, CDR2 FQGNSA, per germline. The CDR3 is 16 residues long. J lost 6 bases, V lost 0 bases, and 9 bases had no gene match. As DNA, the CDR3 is TGTGCCAGCAGCTTAGCGGTCGGACAGGTGAGGGATACGCAGTATTTT. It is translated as CASSLAVGQVRDTQYF.

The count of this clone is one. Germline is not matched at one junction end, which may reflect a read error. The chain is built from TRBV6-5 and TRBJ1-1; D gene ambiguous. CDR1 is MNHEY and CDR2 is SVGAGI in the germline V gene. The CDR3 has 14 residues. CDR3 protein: CASLRQDGNSEAFF. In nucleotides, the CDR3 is TGTGCCAGCCTTCGCCAGGACGGGAACTCTGAAGCTTTCTTT.

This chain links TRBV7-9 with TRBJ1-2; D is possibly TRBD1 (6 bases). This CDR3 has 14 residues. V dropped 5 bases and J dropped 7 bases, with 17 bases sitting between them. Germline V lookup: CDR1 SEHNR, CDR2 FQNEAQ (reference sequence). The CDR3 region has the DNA TGTGCCAGCAGCCGGGGGGCAGAGGTAATTGGCTACACCTTC. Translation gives CASSRGAEVIGYTF. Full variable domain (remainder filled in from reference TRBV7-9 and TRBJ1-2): DTGVSQNPRHKITKRGQNVTFRCDPISEHNRLYWYRQTLGQGPEFLTYFQNEAQLEKSRLLSDRFSAERPKGSFSTLEIQRTEQGDSAMYLCASSRGAEVIGYTFGSGTRLTVV.

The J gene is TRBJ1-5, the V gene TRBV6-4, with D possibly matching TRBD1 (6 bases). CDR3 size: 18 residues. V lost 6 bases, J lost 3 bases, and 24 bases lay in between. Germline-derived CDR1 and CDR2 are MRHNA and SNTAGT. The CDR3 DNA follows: TGTGCCAGCAGCCCATTGACTGTAAGGGGGAATGTCAATCAGCCCCAGCATTTT. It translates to CASSPLTVRGNVNQPQHF.

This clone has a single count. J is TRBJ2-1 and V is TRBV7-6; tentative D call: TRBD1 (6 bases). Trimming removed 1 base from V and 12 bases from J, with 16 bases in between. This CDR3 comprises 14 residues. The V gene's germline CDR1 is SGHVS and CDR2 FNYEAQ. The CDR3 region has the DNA TGTGCCAGCAGCTTAGGCCCTAATGAAGGGGGGCAGTTCTTC. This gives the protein CASSLGPNEGGQFF.

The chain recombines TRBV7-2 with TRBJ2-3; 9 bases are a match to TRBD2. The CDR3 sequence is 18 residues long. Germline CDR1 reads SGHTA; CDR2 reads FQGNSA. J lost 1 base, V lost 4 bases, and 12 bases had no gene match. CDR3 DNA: TGTGCCAGCAGCTCCCCGGCAAGCGGGAGGAAACGCACAGATACGCAGTATTTT. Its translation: CASSSPASGRKRTDTQYF.

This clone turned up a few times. CDR3 nucleotides: TGTGCCAGCAGAGACGGGGGGGGAAAACTGTTTTTT. This encodes CASRDGGGKLFF. V is TRBV6-5 and J is TRBJ1-4, with D tentatively TRBD1 (5 bases). V lost 6 bases to trimming and J lost 10 bases, with 12 bases between them. Germline V gene lookup returns CDR1 MNHEY and CDR2 SVGAGI. The CDR3 sequence is 12 residues long.

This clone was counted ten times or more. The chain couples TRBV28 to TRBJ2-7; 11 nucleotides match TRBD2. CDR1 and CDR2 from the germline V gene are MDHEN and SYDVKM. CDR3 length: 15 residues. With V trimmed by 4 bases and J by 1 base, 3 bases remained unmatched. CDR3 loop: CASSWLAGGSYEQYF. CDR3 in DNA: TGTGCCAGCAGTTGGCTAGCGGGAGGTTCCTACGAGCAGTACTTC.

The CDR3 sequence is CASSPRDTSTDTQYF. The CDR3 DNA sequence: TGTGCCAGCAGCCCCCGGGACACCAGCACAGATACGCAGTATTTT. The chain links TRBV7-9 to TRBJ2-3; D is possibly TRBD1 (6 bases). The length of the CDR3 is 15 residues. V lost 5 bases to trimming and J lost 0 bases, with 12 bases between them. The germline V gene encodes CDR1 SEHNR and CDR2 FQNEAQ (reference sequence).

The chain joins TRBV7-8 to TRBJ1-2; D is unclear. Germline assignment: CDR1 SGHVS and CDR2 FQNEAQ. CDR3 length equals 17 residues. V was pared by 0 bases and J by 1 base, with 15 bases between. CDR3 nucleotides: TGTGCCAGCAGCTTAGCGCTACAAGTGGGCAGTAACTATGGCTACACCTTC. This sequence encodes CASSLALQVGSNYGYTF.

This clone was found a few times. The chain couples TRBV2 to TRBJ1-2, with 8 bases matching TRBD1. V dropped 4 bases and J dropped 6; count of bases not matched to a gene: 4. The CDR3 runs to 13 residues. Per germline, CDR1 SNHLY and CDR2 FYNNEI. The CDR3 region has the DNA TGTGCCAGCAGTGCTGGGGACAGGCATGGCTACACCTTC. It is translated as CASSAGDRHGYTF.

Here the CDR3 reads CASSLNPSGNNEQFF. The CDR3 DNA sequence: TGTGCCAGCAGCTTGAACCCTAGCGGGAATAATGAGCAGTTCTTC. The rearrangement links TRBV5-4 to TRBJ2-1, with 9 bases fitting TRBD2. Looked up from germline, CDR1 is SGHNT and CDR2 is YYREEE (reference sequence). The CDR3 is made up of 15 amino acids. V shed 1 base and J 7 bases; nucleotides not matched to a gene: 6. Filled out from reference TRBV5-4 and TRBJ2-1, the complete variable domain reads ETGVTQSPTHLIKTRGQQVTLRCSSQSGHNTVSWYQQALGQGPQFIFQYYREEENGRGNFPPRFSGLQFPNYSSELNVNALELDDSALYLCASSLNPSGNNEQFFGPGTRLTVL.